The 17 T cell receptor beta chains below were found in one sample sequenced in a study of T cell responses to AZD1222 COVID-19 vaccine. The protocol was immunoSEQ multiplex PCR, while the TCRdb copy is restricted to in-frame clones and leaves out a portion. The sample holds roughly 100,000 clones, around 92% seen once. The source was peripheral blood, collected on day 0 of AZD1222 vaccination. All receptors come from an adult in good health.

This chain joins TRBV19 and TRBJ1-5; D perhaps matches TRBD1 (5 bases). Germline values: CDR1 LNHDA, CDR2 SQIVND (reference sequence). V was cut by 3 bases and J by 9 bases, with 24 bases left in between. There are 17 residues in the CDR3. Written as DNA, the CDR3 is TGTGCCAGTAGTATTCTTAGTGGGACCTCGAGTCGAGGGCCCCAGCATTTT. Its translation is CASSILSGTSSRGPQHF.

In nucleotides, the CDR3 is TGTGCCAGCAGCTTTATTCAAGCTAGATACGAGCAGTACTTC. It yields the protein CASSFIQARYEQYF. The chain recombines TRBV7-8 with TRBJ2-7; D gene uncertain. Trimming took 3 bases from V and 4 from J, leaving 13 bases between them. Per germline, CDR1 SGHVS and CDR2 FQNEAQ. The CDR3 contains 14 residues.

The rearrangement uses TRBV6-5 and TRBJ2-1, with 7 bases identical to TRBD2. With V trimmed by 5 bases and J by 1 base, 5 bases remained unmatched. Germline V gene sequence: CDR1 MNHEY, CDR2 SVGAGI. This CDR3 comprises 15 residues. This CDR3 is CASSTGAGSYNEQFF. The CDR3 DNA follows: TGTGCCAGCAGTACGGGAGCGGGATCCTACAATGAGCAGTTCTTC.

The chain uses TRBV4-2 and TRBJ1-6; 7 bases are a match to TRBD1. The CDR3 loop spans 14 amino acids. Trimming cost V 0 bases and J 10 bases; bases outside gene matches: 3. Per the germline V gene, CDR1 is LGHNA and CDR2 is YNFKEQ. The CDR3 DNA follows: TGTGCCAGCAGCCAAGATACAGGGGTATCACCCCTCCACTTT. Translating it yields CASSQDTGVSPLHF.

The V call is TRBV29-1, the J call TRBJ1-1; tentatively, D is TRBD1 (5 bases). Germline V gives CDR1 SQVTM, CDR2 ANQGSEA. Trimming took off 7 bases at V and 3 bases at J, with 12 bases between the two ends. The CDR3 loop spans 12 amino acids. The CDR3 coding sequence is TGCAGCGGAATAGGGACGGACACTGAAGCTTTCTTT. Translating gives CSGIGTDTEAFF.

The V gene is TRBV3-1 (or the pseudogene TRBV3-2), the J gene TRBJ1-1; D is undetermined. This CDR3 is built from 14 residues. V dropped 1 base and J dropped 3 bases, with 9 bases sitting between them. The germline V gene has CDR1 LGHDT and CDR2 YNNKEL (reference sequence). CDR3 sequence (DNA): TGTGCCAGCAGCCAAGCGGTACCGGACACTGAAGCTTTCTTT. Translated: CASSQAVPDTEAFF.

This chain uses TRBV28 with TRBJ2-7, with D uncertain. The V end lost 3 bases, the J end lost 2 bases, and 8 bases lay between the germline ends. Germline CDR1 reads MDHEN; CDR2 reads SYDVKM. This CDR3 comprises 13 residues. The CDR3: CASSFGPTYEQYF. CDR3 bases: TGTGCCAGCAGTTTCGGTCCGACCTACGAGCAGTACTTC.

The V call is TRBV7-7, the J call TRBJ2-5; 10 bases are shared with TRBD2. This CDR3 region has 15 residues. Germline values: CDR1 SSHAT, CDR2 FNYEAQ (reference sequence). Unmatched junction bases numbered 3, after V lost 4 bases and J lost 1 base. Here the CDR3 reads CASSSAGGPQETQYF. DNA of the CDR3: TGTGCCAGCAGCTCAGCGGGAGGGCCCCAAGAGACCCAGTACTTC.

The CDR3 DNA reads as TGCGCCAGCAGTCCGGGAGGGCCTGATACGCAGTATTTT. Its translation: CASSPGGPDTQYF. The chain couples TRBV10-1 to TRBJ2-3, with 8 bases aligning to TRBD2. Germline CDR1 WNHNN, CDR2 SYGVQD (reference sequence). With 5 bases clipped from V and 6 bases from J, the junction kept 4 bases outside the gene matches. CDR3 length: 13 amino acids.

CDR3 in amino acids: CASSLYVGTDTQYF. In DNA, the CDR3 is TGCGCCAGCAGCTTGTATGTAGGAACAGATACGCAGTATTTT. The genes are TRBV5-1 and TRBJ2-3; D remains ambiguous. V dropped 1 base and J dropped 3 bases, with 9 bases sitting between them. Per germline, CDR1 SGHRS and CDR2 YFSETQ. The CDR3 is made up of 14 amino acids.

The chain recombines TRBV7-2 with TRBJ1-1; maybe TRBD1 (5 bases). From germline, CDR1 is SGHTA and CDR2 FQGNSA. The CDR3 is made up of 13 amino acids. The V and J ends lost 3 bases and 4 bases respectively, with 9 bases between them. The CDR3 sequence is CASSFVGGTEAFF. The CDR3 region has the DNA TGTGCCAGCAGCTTCGTTGGGGGCACTGAAGCTTTCTTT. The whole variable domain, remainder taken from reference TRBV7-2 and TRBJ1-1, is GAGVSQSPSNKVTEKGKDVELRCDPISGHTALYWYRQSLGQGLEFLIYFQGNSAPDKSGLPSDRFSAERTGGSVSTLTIQRTQQEDSAVYLCASSFVGGTEAFFGQGTRLTVV.

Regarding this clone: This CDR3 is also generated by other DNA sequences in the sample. CDR3 loop: CASSEVGGNQPQHF. In DNA, the CDR3 is TGTGCCAGCAGTGAAGTCGGAGGAAATCAGCCCCAGCATTTT. The J gene is TRBJ1-5, the V gene TRBV2; D not certain. Trimming cost V 1 base and J 4 bases, with 8 bases left between them. Germline lookup yields CDR1 SNHLY and CDR2 FYNNEI. This CDR3 comprises 14 residues.

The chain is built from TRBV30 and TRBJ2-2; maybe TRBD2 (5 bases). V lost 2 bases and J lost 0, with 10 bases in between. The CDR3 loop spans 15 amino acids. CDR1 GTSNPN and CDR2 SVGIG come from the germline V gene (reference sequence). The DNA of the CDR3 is TGTGCCTGGAGTCGGGCCGGGACGAACACCGGGGAGCTGTTTTTT. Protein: CAWSRAGTNTGELFF.

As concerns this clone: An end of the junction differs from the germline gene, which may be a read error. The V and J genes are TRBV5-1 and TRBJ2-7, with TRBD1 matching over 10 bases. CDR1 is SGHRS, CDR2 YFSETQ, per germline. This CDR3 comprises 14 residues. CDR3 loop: CASRLGQGFYEQYF. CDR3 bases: TGCGCCAGCAGGTTGGGACAGGGGTTCTACGAGCAGTACTTC.

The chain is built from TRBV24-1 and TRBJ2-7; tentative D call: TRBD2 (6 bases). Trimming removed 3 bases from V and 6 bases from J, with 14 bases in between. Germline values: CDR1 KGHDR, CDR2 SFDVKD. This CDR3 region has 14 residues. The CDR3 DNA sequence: TGTGCCACCAGTGATGGGGGGTCTCGGGGCGAGCAGTACTTC. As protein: CATSDGGSRGEQYF.

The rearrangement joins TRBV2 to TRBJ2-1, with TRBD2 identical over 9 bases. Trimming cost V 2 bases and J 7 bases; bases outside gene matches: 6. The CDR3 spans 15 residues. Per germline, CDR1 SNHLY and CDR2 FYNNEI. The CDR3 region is CASSELAGVSNEQFF. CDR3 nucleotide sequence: TGTGCCAGCAGTGAATTAGCGGGAGTATCAAATGAGCAGTTCTTC.

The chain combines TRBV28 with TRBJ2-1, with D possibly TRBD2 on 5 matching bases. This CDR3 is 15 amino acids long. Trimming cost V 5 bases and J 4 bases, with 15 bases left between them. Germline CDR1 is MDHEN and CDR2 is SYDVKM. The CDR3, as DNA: TGTGCCAGCAGTCCCCGGAAGGGAGTATACAATGAGCAGTTCTTC. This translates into CASSPRKGVYNEQFF.